This TCR beta chain was obtained from a study of control samples from healthy donors and cancer patients. The V and J ends lost 4 bases and 6 bases respectively, with 12 bases between them. CDR1 LGHDT and CDR2 YNNKEL come from the germline V gene (reference sequence). The CDR3 sequence is 14 residues long. Method: immunoSEQ multiplex PCR; TCRdb's copy keeps in-frame clones and lacks some. The table shows tens of thousands of clones, with roughly 93% occurring only once. The source material was PBMCs. V is TRBV3-1 (or the pseudogene TRBV3-2) and J is TRBJ1-4, with D possibly TRBD1 on 6 matching bases. The receptor was isolated from a woman between 35 and 50 years old with lung cancer. This CDR3 is CASSRNRVYEKLFF. The CDR3, as DNA: TGTGCCAGCAGCCGTAACAGGGTGTATGAAAAACTGTTTTTT.